Each of the 30 T cell receptor beta chains below was sequenced from the same sample in a study of blood T cell repertoires in COVID-19. The method was immunoSEQ multiplex PCR; TCRdb's version includes in-frame clones alone and lacks a portion of them. The table has 120,000 to 150,000 clones, 80% to 85% seen once. Sequencing used PBMCs or T cells enriched from blood (not recorded which). These receptors originate from a man between 40 and 49 years old with acute COVID-19.

The chain links TRBV25-1 to TRBJ2-3; D not resolved. This CDR3 comprises 14 residues. V was shortened by 0 bases and J by 1 base, with 5 bases between the two germline ends. Per the germline V gene, CDR1 is MGHDK and CDR2 is SYGVNS. The CDR3 DNA follows: TGTGCCAGCAGTGAATACGGAGGCACAGATACGCAGTATTTT. This translates into CASSEYGGTDTQYF.

In this sample, this clone turned up a few times. V gene TRBV5-1 combines with J gene TRBJ1-1; no clear D gene. The CDR3 loop spans 14 amino acids. Trimming shortened V by 0 bases and J by 4 bases, and 10 bases separated the two germline ends. Per germline, CDR1 SGHRS and CDR2 YFSETQ. CDR3 sequence: CASSLVPGSTEAFF. CDR3 coding DNA: TGCGCCAGCAGCTTGGTTCCGGGGTCCACTGAAGCTTTCTTT.

This chain connects TRBV4-3 to TRBJ1-4; 9 nucleotides line up with TRBD1. Trimming took 1 base from V and 8 from J; bases not matched to a gene: 2. This CDR3 is 14 amino acids long. In germline, CDR1 is LGHNA, CDR2 YSLEER. The CDR3 loop reads CASSQGDRDEKLFF. The CDR3 DNA sequence: TGCGCCAGCAGCCAAGGGGACAGGGACGAAAAACTGTTTTTT.

V gene TRBV4-3 combines with J gene TRBJ1-2; 8 positions agree with TRBD1. V lost 0 bases to trimming and J lost 8 bases; unmatched junction nucleotides: 14. The CDR3 contains 17 residues. The germline V gene has CDR1 LGHNA and CDR2 YSLEER. CDR3 loop: CASSQETQGAWMGGYTF. CDR3 DNA: TGCGCCAGCAGCCAAGAGACCCAGGGGGCCTGGATGGGAGGCTACACCTTC.

This chain connects TRBV19 to TRBJ2-2; 12 positions match TRBD1. The CDR3 is made up of 15 amino acids. Germline V CDR1 and CDR2: LNHDA, SQIVND (reference sequence). Germline trimming cut 4 bases from V and 7 bases from J; bases unmatched to any gene: 4. The CDR3 loop reads CASSTGTGGLGELFF. DNA of the CDR3: TGTGCCAGTAGTACCGGGACAGGGGGCCTCGGGGAGCTGTTTTTT.

The chain has TRBV11-2 and TRBJ2-2, with D perhaps TRBD1 (6 bases). Trimming left V 2 bases short and J 0 bases short, with 10 bases between. The CDR3 contains 16 residues. From germline, CDR1 is SGHAT and CDR2 FQNNGV. DNA for the CDR3: TGTGCCAGCAGCTTATCCAGGGGAACGAACACCGGGGAGCTGTTTTTT. Translating it yields CASSLSRGTNTGELFF. Based on the CDR3 plus reference TRBV11-2 and TRBJ2-2, the full variable domain is EAGVAQSPRYKIIEKRQSVAFWCNPISGHATLYWYQQILGQGPKLLIQFQNNGVVDDSQLPKDRFSAERLKGVDSTLKIQPAKLEDSAVYLCASSLSRGTNTGELFFGEGSRLTVL.

The chain carries TRBV4-1 and TRBJ2-5; 12 bases map to TRBD2. Germline V gene lookup returns CDR1 MGHRA and CDR2 YSYEKL. This CDR3 spans 15 amino acids. V gave up 4 bases and J gave up 6 bases; unmatched junction bases: 6. The CDR3 DNA reads TGCGCCAGCAGCCCCGGACTAGCGGGGACGAAGACCCAGTACTTC. Translated, it gives CASSPGLAGTKTQYF.

The V gene is TRBV21-1, the J gene TRBJ1-5; no check of the table's D call, TRBD1, against the DNA was made. TRBV21-1 is classified as a pseudogene. The CDR3 spans 15 residues. Here the CDR3 DNA reads TGTGCCAGCAGTAATTCAGGACAGGGTAATCAGCCCCAGCATTTT. It encodes CASSNSGQGNQPQHF.

The genes are TRBV13 and TRBJ1-2, with TRBD1 as a possible D gene (5 bases). Trimming removed 10 bases from V and 8 bases from J, with 20 bases in between. Germline CDR1 PRHDT, CDR2 FYEKMQ (reference sequence). CDR3 length: 13 residues. The CDR3 sequence: CATRETVPLGYTF. The CDR3 nucleotides are TGTGCCACCAGAGAGACAGTACCCCTGGGCTACACCTTC.

The gene calls are TRBV4-3 and TRBJ1-6; D call uncertain. This CDR3 region has 13 residues. Trimming stripped 0 bases from V and 10 bases from J, with 7 bases between. Germline V gene sequence: CDR1 LGHNA, CDR2 YSLEER. The CDR3 DNA reads TGCGCCAGCAGCCAAGACGCAGGATCACCCCTCCACTTT. This encodes CASSQDAGSPLHF.

The sample holds one count of this clone. The J gene is TRBJ1-1, the V gene TRBV23-1, with a weak D call TRBD1 (5 bases). TRBV23-1 is known as an ORF, though its function is uncertain. The length of the CDR3 is 16 residues. V was trimmed by 7 bases and J by 0 bases, leaving 18 bases between them. CDR3 coding DNA: TGCGCCAGCAACCTCTTGGGGCTGCCCATGAACACTGAAGCTTTCTTT. Protein product: CASNLLGLPMNTEAFF.

The V and J genes are TRBV27 and TRBJ2-7, with a tentative D call TRBD2 (5 bases). This CDR3 comprises 13 residues. V was pared by 5 bases and J by 2 bases, with 10 bases between. Germline V gene lookup returns CDR1 MNHEY and CDR2 SMNVEV (reference sequence). The CDR3 DNA is TGTGCCAGCAGTCGGACTTTTCCCTACGAGCAGTACTTC. Protein product: CASSRTFPYEQYF.

The chain links TRBV28 to TRBJ2-7; possibly TRBD1 for D (6 bases). This CDR3 is 16 amino acids long. The V end lost 4 bases, the J end lost 0 bases, and 16 bases lay between the germline ends. CDR1 MDHEN and CDR2 SYDVKM come from the germline V gene. This chain's CDR3 is CASSSPGHPSSYEQYF. The CDR3 DNA sequence: TGTGCCAGCAGTTCCCCGGGACATCCGAGCTCCTACGAGCAGTACTTC. Full variable domain (missing parts from reference TRBV28 and TRBJ2-7): DVKVTQSSRYLVKRTGEKVFLECVQDMDHENMFWYRQDPGLGLRLIYFSYDVKMKEKGDIPEGYSVSREKKERFSLILESASTNQTSMYLCASSSPGHPSSYEQYFGPGTRLTVT.

This chain joins TRBV5-8 and TRBJ2-6; 9 bases align to TRBD1. V lost 0 bases and J lost 3; bases outside the gene matches: 1. CDR1 SGHTS and CDR2 YDEGEE come from the germline V gene. The CDR3 totals 16 residues. Here the CDR3 reads CASSLDRGLGANVLTF. CDR3 coding DNA: TGTGCCAGCAGCTTGGACAGGGGGCTTGGGGCCAACGTCCTGACTTTC.

This chain uses TRBV18 with TRBJ2-5; 7 bases fit TRBD2. The CDR3 runs to 15 residues. Trimming at V came to 4 bases and at J to 2 bases, leaving 7 bases not matched to a gene. Looked up from germline, CDR1 is KGHSH and CDR2 is LQKENI. In nucleotides, the CDR3 is TGTGCCAGCTCACGTATCGCGGGGGAGCAAGAGACCCAGTACTTC. Its protein is CASSRIAGEQETQYF.

This rearrangement joins TRBV5-6 to TRBJ2-2; no firm D call. Per germline, CDR1 SGHDT and CDR2 YYEEEE. V gave up 1 base and J gave up 7 bases, with 17 bases separating them. The CDR3 length is 16 residues. The DNA of the CDR3 is TGTGCCAGCAGCTTGAGGCAGACACAAGGCCACGGGGAGCTGTTTTTT. Translating gives CASSLRQTQGHGELFF. The variable domain in full, with the rest retrieved from reference TRBV5-6 and TRBJ2-2, is DAGVTQSPTHLIKTRGQQVTLRCSPKSGHDTVSWYQQALGQGPQFIFQYYEEEERQRGNFPDRFSGHQFPNYSSELNVNALLLGDSALYLCASSLRQTQGHGELFFGEGSRLTVL.

J is TRBJ2-3 and V is TRBV19; D gene unclear. Trimming removed 6 bases from V and 6 bases from J, with 13 bases in between. The CDR3 contains 13 residues. Germline V gene sequence: CDR1 LNHDA, CDR2 SQIVND (reference sequence). This chain's CDR3 is CASRKSVRDTQYF. DNA of the CDR3: TGTGCCAGTAGGAAATCAGTTCGTGATACGCAGTATTTT.

The chain has TRBV2 and TRBJ2-3, with D possibly being TRBD1 (6 bases). CDR1 SNHLY and CDR2 FYNNEI come from the germline V gene. V was shortened by 10 bases and J by 0 bases, with 17 bases between the two germline ends. The CDR3 loop spans 15 amino acids. The CDR3 DNA is TGTGCCACCACAGGGACAAGGCGCAGCACAGATACGCAGTATTTT. Amino acid sequence: CATTGTRRSTDTQYF.

The genes are TRBV27 and TRBJ2-7, with TRBD1 matching 10 bases. This CDR3 has 16 amino acids. Germline V gene sequence: CDR1 MNHEY, CDR2 SMNVEV (reference sequence). With 8 bases clipped from V and 4 bases from J, the junction kept 14 bases outside the gene matches. Written as DNA, the CDR3 is TGTGCCAGCGCCACAGAAGGGGACAGGGGACTGTACGAGCAGTACTTC. Translating it yields CASATEGDRGLYEQYF.

The genes are TRBV7-2 and TRBJ1-6, with D possibly TRBD1 on 5 matching bases. CDR1 SGHTA and CDR2 FQGNSA come from the germline V gene. V lost 2 bases to trimming and J lost 8 bases, with 10 bases between them. The CDR3 is made up of 14 amino acids. The DNA of the CDR3 is TGTGCCAGCAGCTTAAGGGGTCTAGATTCACCCCTCCACTTT. It codes for CASSLRGLDSPLHF.

The V gene is TRBV20-1, the J gene TRBJ2-3; D may be TRBD2 (6 bases). V lost 5 bases, J lost 8 bases, and 11 bases lay in between. The germline V gene has CDR1 DFQATT and CDR2 SNEGSKA (reference sequence). The CDR3 is 11 amino acids. CDR3 DNA: TGCAGTGCTGGTATGACTAGTACGCAGTATTTT. Its protein product is CSAGMTSTQYF.

This clone was observed a handful of times. This chain uses TRBV6-6 with TRBJ1-1; D remains unclear. Trimming took 7 bases from V and 4 from J, leaving 7 bases between them. This CDR3 is built from 11 residues. Germline assignment: CDR1 MNHNY and CDR2 SVGAGI (reference sequence). The CDR3 is CASTPGTEAFF. The DNA for the CDR3 is TGTGCCAGCACCCCGGGCACTGAAGCTTTCTTT.

The chain carries TRBV19 and TRBJ1-5; D perhaps matches TRBD1 (6 bases). The germline gives CDR1 LNHDA, CDR2 SQIVND (reference sequence). This CDR3 has 13 amino acids. The germline V and J ends were trimmed by 4 bases and 5 bases, with 9 bases remaining between them. Here the CDR3 DNA reads TGTGCCAGTAGTAAGGACAGTCATCAGCCCCAGCATTTT. Its protein is CASSKDSHQPQHF. Complete variable domain (other parts from reference TRBV19 and TRBJ1-5): DGGITQSPKYLFRKEGQNVTLSCEQNLNHDAMYWYRQDPGQGLRLIYYSQIVNDFQKGDIAEGYSVSREKKESFPLTVTSAQKNPTAFYLCASSKDSHQPQHFGDGTRLSIL.

V gene TRBV11-3 combines with J gene TRBJ2-2, with TRBD1 matching 8 bases. Germline CDR1 SGHNT, CDR2 YENEEA. The length of the CDR3 is 15 residues. Unmatched junction bases numbered 5, after V lost 5 bases and J lost 3 bases. The CDR3 bases are TGTGCCAGCAGCCGGACAGGGAGAGACACCGGGGAGCTGTTTTTT. Protein: CASSRTGRDTGELFF.

This clone was counted a few times. The chain joins TRBV19 to TRBJ2-7, with 7 nucleotides matching TRBD1. Germline V lookup: CDR1 LNHDA, CDR2 SQIVND (reference sequence). This CDR3 region has 13 residues. The V gene end was trimmed by 9 bases and the J gene end by 4 bases; junction bases not matched to a gene: 9. Here the CDR3 reads CASSRQGFYEQYF. The CDR3 region has the DNA TGTGCCAGCAGCCGACAGGGTTTTTACGAGCAGTACTTC.

V usage is TRBV4-3 and J usage is TRBJ2-7, with 8 bases fitting TRBD2. The V gene's germline CDR1 is LGHNA and CDR2 YSLEER. The V segment lost 0 bases and the J segment 2 bases; nucleotides outside the gene matches: 9. The CDR3 runs 17 residues. CDR3 residues: CASSQERSLAETYEQYF. The CDR3 nucleotides are TGCGCCAGCAGCCAAGAGAGATCACTAGCGGAAACCTACGAGCAGTACTTC.

V gene TRBV19 combines with J gene TRBJ1-6; tentative D call: TRBD1 (5 bases). The CDR3 extends over 14 amino acids. V lost 4 bases and J 7 bases, leaving 11 bases between the germline ends. The V gene's germline CDR1 is LNHDA and CDR2 SQIVND (reference sequence). The CDR3 region is CASSTGLGNSPLHF. The CDR3 DNA sequence: TGTGCCAGTAGTACAGGGCTGGGGAATTCACCCCTCCACTTT.

This clone was detected a few times. The V and J genes are TRBV6-5 and TRBJ2-7, with 12 bases aligning to TRBD1. The CDR3 extends over 15 amino acids. Trimming took 6 bases from V and 6 from J; bases not matched to a gene: 9. Germline CDR1 MNHEY, CDR2 SVGAGI. CDR3 bases: TGTGCCAGCAGACTGGGACAGGGGGCCTCGGGCGAGCAGTACTTC. Amino acids: CASRLGQGASGEQYF.

The chain has TRBV11-3 and TRBJ2-1; D is possibly TRBD1 (5 bases). Germline CDR1 is SGHNT and CDR2 is YENEEA. The CDR3 length is 14 residues. Trimming pared 3 bases from V and 9 bases from J, leaving 15 bases between. The CDR3 nucleotides read TGTGCCAGCAGCTTTACAGGCCTCGCCGGTGAGCAGTTCTTC. Residues: CASSFTGLAGEQFF.

The CDR3 bases are TGTGCCAGCAGCCAACCGCTAGCGGGGCCTTTCTACGAGCAGTACTTC. Translation gives CASSQPLAGPFYEQYF. V and J are TRBV14 and TRBJ2-7, with TRBD2 matching 9 bases. This CDR3 spans 16 amino acids. The ends lost 2 bases at V and 3 bases at J; junction bases unmatched: 8. Germline V CDR1 and CDR2: SGHDN, FVKESK.